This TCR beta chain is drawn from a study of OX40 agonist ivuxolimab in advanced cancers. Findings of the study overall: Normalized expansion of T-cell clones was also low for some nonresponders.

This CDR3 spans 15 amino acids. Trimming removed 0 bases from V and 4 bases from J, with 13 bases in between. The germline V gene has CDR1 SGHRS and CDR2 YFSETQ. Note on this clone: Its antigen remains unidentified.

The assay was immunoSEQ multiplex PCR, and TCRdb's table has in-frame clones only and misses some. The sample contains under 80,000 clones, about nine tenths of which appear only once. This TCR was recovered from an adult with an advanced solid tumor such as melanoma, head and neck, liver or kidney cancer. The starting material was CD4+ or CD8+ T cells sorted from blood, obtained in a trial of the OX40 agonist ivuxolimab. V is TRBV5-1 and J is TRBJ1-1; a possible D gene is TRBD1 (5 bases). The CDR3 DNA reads TGCGCCAGCAGCTTGGAAGGGGTCGGAAGCACTGAAGCTTTCTTT. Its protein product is CASSLEGVGSTEAFF. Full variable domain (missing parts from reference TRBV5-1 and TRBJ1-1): KAGVTQTPRYLIKTRGQQVTLSCSPISGHRSVSWYQQTPGQGLQFLFEYFSETQRNKGNFPGRFSGRQFSNSRSEMNVSTLELGDSALYLCASSLEGVGSTEAFFGQGTRLTVV.